These T cell receptor beta chains were read from a single sample in a study of shared T cell receptors in the human thymus. Assay: immunoSEQ multiplex PCR; the TCRdb copy retains only in-frame clones and omits some. The sample has around 730,000 clones, approximately 85% seen once. The same data also contributed to another study, on human thymus T cells.

Material: thymocytes. The receptors stem from a girl under three years old with a congenital heart defect. The CDR3 runs from the conserved cysteine through the conserved F or W. The order of the fields is CDR3 DNA, CDR3 protein, CDR3 length, D gene, J gene, V gene, clone size. A D gene is named only where the DNA matches it firmly. For some rows the clone size is stated as once, few or many, or as a class when expanded; others skip it.

CDR3nt: TGTGCCAGCAGCCAAGAGACGCGGCGGCCCCACCCTTACAATGAGCAGTTCTTC; CDR3aa: CASSQETRRPHPYNEQFF; len: 18; d_gene: .; j_gene: TRBJ2-1; v_gene: TRBV14; abundance: .
CDR3nt: TGTGCCAGCAGCTTAGGGCCGAACAATGAGCAGTTCTTC; CDR3aa: CASSLGPNNEQFF; len: 13; d_gene: .; j_gene: TRBJ2-1; v_gene: TRBV7-2; abundance: .
CDR3nt: TGCGCCAGCAAAGTCCAGGGGGCGCGGTCCGGGGCCAACGTCCTGACTTTC; CDR3aa: CASKVQGARSGANVLTF; len: 17; d_gene: TRBD1; j_gene: TRBJ2-6; v_gene: TRBV10-2; abundance: .
CDR3nt: TGTGCCAGCAGTTTATCGATTCTGTTGACTAGGGGCACAGATACGCAGTATTTT; CDR3aa: CASSLSILLTRGTDTQYF; len: 18; d_gene: .; j_gene: TRBJ2-3; v_gene: TRBV27; abundance: .
CDR3nt: TGTGCCAGCAGCCCTGTAACAGCCAGCTATGGCTACACCTTC; CDR3aa: CASSPVTASYGYTF; len: 14; d_gene: .; j_gene: TRBJ1-2; v_gene: TRBV7-9; abundance: once
CDR3nt: TGTGCCAGCAGTACTCAACAGGGGGCAAACTACGAGCAGTACTTC; CDR3aa: CASSTQQGANYEQYF; len: 15; d_gene: TRBD1; j_gene: TRBJ2-7; v_gene: TRBV6-5; abundance: .
CDR3nt: TGTGCCAACAGGGACTTCCCCTACGAGCAGTACTTC; CDR3aa: CANRDFPYEQYF; len: 12; d_gene: .; j_gene: TRBJ2-7; v_gene: TRBV7-4; abundance: .
CDR3nt: TGTGCCAGCAGTTTACAATTTGCGGGACAGCCCCAGCATTTT; CDR3aa: CASSLQFAGQPQHF; len: 14; d_gene: .; j_gene: TRBJ1-5; v_gene: TRBV6-5; abundance: .
CDR3nt: TGCGCCAGCAGCACAGACACCGACGAGCAGTACTTC; CDR3aa: CASSTDTDEQYF; len: 12; d_gene: .; j_gene: TRBJ2-7; v_gene: TRBV5-1; abundance: .
CDR3nt: TGTGCCAGCAGCTTAGTTCATCCAGGGAGGGGCTATGGCTACACCTTC; CDR3aa: CASSLVHPGRGYGYTF; len: 16; d_gene: .; j_gene: TRBJ1-2; v_gene: TRBV11-2; abundance: .
CDR3nt: TGTGCCAGCAGCCCCTTTGGGAGGGAACTTTCCTATAATTCACCCCTCCACTTT; CDR3aa: CASSPFGRELSYNSPLHF; len: 18; d_gene: .; j_gene: TRBJ1-6; v_gene: TRBV11-2; abundance: .
CDR3nt: TGTGCCAGCAGTTTGGCCCGGACACACAACACCGGGGAGCTGTTTTTT; CDR3aa: CASSLARTHNTGELFF; len: 16; d_gene: .; j_gene: TRBJ2-2; v_gene: TRBV27; abundance: .
CDR3nt: TGTGCCAGCAGCTCTTTCGACAGGGGGCGCCGGAGCTCCTACGAGCAGTACTTC; CDR3aa: CASSSFDRGRRSSYEQYF; len: 18; d_gene: TRBD1; j_gene: TRBJ2-7; v_gene: TRBV5-4; abundance: .
CDR3nt: TGTGCCAGCTCACCCTTCTTTCGACAGGGGGCTAACTCCTACGAGCAGTACTTC; CDR3aa: CASSPFFRQGANSYEQYF; len: 18; d_gene: TRBD1; j_gene: TRBJ2-7; v_gene: TRBV18; abundance: .
CDR3nt: TGTGCCAGCAGCTTAGCAAGGCTAGCGGGGGAGCAGTACTTC; CDR3aa: CASSLARLAGEQYF; len: 14; d_gene: TRBD2; j_gene: TRBJ2-7; v_gene: TRBV7-2; abundance: .
CDR3nt: TGTGCCAGCAGTCCCTTCAGACAGGGGGGTCGAGGACAGCCCCAGCATTTT; CDR3aa: CASSPFRQGGRGQPQHF; len: 17; d_gene: TRBD1; j_gene: TRBJ1-5; v_gene: TRBV27; abundance: .
CDR3nt: TGTGCCAGCAGCCCAACCGGGACAGGGGGCGAAAAACTGTTTTTT; CDR3aa: CASSPTGTGGEKLFF; len: 15; d_gene: TRBD1; j_gene: TRBJ1-4; v_gene: TRBV5-6; abundance: .
CDR3nt: TGCGCCAGTACAAACCCAAGAGCGGGACGACCGACGGAGACCCAGTACTTC; CDR3aa: CASTNPRAGRPTETQYF; len: 17; d_gene: TRBD2; j_gene: TRBJ2-5; v_gene: TRBV5-1; abundance: .
CDR3nt: TGTGCCAGCCTTAGCCTCGACAGTTCCCCAGATACGCAGTATTTT; CDR3aa: CASLSLDSSPDTQYF; len: 15; d_gene: .; j_gene: TRBJ2-3; v_gene: TRBV6-5; abundance: .
CDR3nt: TGTGCCAGCAGCCCCGCCCCTTATATTGGAGGGTACGAGCAGTACTTC; CDR3aa: CASSPAPYIGGYEQYF; len: 16; d_gene: .; j_gene: TRBJ2-7; v_gene: TRBV13; abundance: .
CDR3nt: TGTGCCAGCAGCGGGCTGTCGGGACAGCTTTCGAAAGAGACCCAGTACTTC; CDR3aa: CASSGLSGQLSKETQYF; len: 17; d_gene: TRBD1; j_gene: TRBJ2-5; v_gene: TRBV7-4; abundance: .
CDR3nt: TGTACCAGCAGCGTCATGGGGCGGGGGTTTAGGAATGAGCAGTTCTTC; CDR3aa: CTSSVMGRGFRNEQFF; len: 16; d_gene: TRBD2; j_gene: TRBJ2-1; v_gene: TRBV9; abundance: .
CDR3nt: TGTGCCAGCAGCTGGGGACAGGGCCCTAACTATGGCTACACCTTC; CDR3aa: CASSWGQGPNYGYTF; len: 15; d_gene: TRBD1; j_gene: TRBJ1-2; v_gene: TRBV6-5; abundance: .
CDR3nt: TGCGCCAGCAGCCCGGGACAGGGGGATTTGGGCGCCGGGGGGAACACTGAAGCTTTCTTT; CDR3aa: CASSPGQGDLGAGGNTEAFF; len: 20; d_gene: TRBD1; j_gene: TRBJ1-1; v_gene: TRBV5-1; abundance: .
CDR3nt: TGCGCCAGCAGCCCGACAGGGAGCTCCTACGAGCAGTACTTC; CDR3aa: CASSPTGSSYEQYF; len: 14; d_gene: TRBD1; j_gene: TRBJ2-7; v_gene: TRBV4-3; abundance: few
CDR3nt: TGTGCCAGCAGCCGGACTAGCGGGGGTCAAGAGACCCAGTACTTC; CDR3aa: CASSRTSGGQETQYF; len: 15; d_gene: TRBD2; j_gene: TRBJ2-5; v_gene: TRBV2; abundance: .
CDR3nt: TGTGCCATAAAAAGACAGCCTAACACTGAAGCTTTCTTT; CDR3aa: CAIKRQPNTEAFF; len: 13; d_gene: .; j_gene: TRBJ1-1; v_gene: TRBV10-3; abundance: .
CDR3nt: TGCGCCAGCAGCTTGGAGGTGACAGGGGGGGAATTCTCTGGGGCCAACGTCCTGACTTTC; CDR3aa: CASSLEVTGGEFSGANVLTF; len: 20; d_gene: TRBD1; j_gene: TRBJ2-6; v_gene: TRBV5-1; abundance: .
CDR3nt: TGTGCCAGCAGTGCTGTGACTAGAGGCTCATACGAGCAGTACTTC; CDR3aa: CASSAVTRGSYEQYF; len: 15; d_gene: .; j_gene: TRBJ2-7; v_gene: TRBV6-1; abundance: .
CDR3nt: TGTGCCAGCAGCTTACTCACAGGAACCACAAATCAGCCCCAGCATTTT; CDR3aa: CASSLLTGTTNQPQHF; len: 16; d_gene: .; j_gene: TRBJ1-5; v_gene: TRBV7-2; abundance: .
CDR3nt: TGTGCCAGCAGCTTAGGCCCCACGGGGGGCCCAGATACGCAGTATTTT; CDR3aa: CASSLGPTGGPDTQYF; len: 16; d_gene: .; j_gene: TRBJ2-3; v_gene: TRBV11-2; abundance: .
CDR3nt: TGCGCCAGCAGCTTAAAAGACAGGCCCGATGGAATAAACACTGAAGCTTTCTTT; CDR3aa: CASSLKDRPDGINTEAFF; len: 18; d_gene: .; j_gene: TRBJ1-1; v_gene: TRBV5-1; abundance: once
CDR3nt: TGTGCCAGCAGCTCCGCAGGGGACTCCTACAATGAGCAGTTCTTC; CDR3aa: CASSSAGDSYNEQFF; len: 15; d_gene: .; j_gene: TRBJ2-1; v_gene: TRBV5-5; abundance: .
CDR3nt: TGTGCCAGCAGTGAATATAAGCAGGGCCAAGGGTGCGTGCAGTTCTTC; CDR3aa: CASSEYKQGQGCVQFF; len: 16; d_gene: .; j_gene: TRBJ2-1; v_gene: TRBV25-1; abundance: .
CDR3nt: TGTGCCAGCAGCCCTAGCCGCCCATATGGGGATGAAAAACTGTTTTTT; CDR3aa: CASSPSRPYGDEKLFF; len: 16; d_gene: .; j_gene: TRBJ1-4; v_gene: TRBV7-6; abundance: .
CDR3nt: TGCGCCAGCAGCCTCAGACAGACGAAGAACACTGAAGCTTTCTTT; CDR3aa: CASSLRQTKNTEAFF; len: 15; d_gene: .; j_gene: TRBJ1-1; v_gene: TRBV4-1; abundance: .
CDR3nt: TGTGCCAGCAGTAACCTCCGGGACAAACACTTTACGCTCTATGGCTACACCTTC; CDR3aa: CASSNLRDKHFTLYGYTF; len: 18; d_gene: .; j_gene: TRBJ1-2; v_gene: TRBV2; abundance: .
CDR3nt: TGTGCCAGCAGTCGCCCCCGGGACAGGGGTAAGAATGAGCAGTTCTTC; CDR3aa: CASSRPRDRGKNEQFF; len: 16; d_gene: TRBD1; j_gene: TRBJ2-1; v_gene: TRBV25-1; abundance: .
CDR3nt: TGCGCCAGCAGCCAAGCAGGCCAAGCTAATCAGCCCCAGCATTTT; CDR3aa: CASSQAGQANQPQHF; len: 15; d_gene: .; j_gene: TRBJ1-5; v_gene: TRBV4-1; abundance: .
CDR3nt: TGTGCCAGCAGCGACATCCACTCTGGAAACACCATATATTTT; CDR3aa: CASSDIHSGNTIYF; len: 14; d_gene: .; j_gene: TRBJ1-3; v_gene: TRBV5-4; abundance: .
CDR3nt: TGCGCCAGCAGCTTGGTTCAGAACATGAACACTGAAGCTTTCTTT; CDR3aa: CASSLVQNMNTEAFF; len: 15; d_gene: .; j_gene: TRBJ1-1; v_gene: TRBV5-1; abundance: .
CDR3nt: TGTGCCAGCAGCCACATTCACCGGGAGCCGGCAACCACTGAAGCTTTCTTT; CDR3aa: CASSHIHREPATTEAFF; len: 17; d_gene: .; j_gene: TRBJ1-1; v_gene: TRBV14; abundance: once
CDR3nt: TGCAGCCGGGACAGGGGCAATGAGCAGTTCTTC; CDR3aa: CSRDRGNEQFF; len: 11; d_gene: TRBD1; j_gene: TRBJ2-1; v_gene: TRBV20-1; abundance: .
CDR3nt: TGTGCCAGTAGCCCATCGGGGGGTTGGACCCACGAGCAGTACTTC; CDR3aa: CASSPSGGWTHEQYF; len: 15; d_gene: TRBD2; j_gene: TRBJ2-7; v_gene: TRBV19; abundance: .
CDR3nt: TGTGCCAGCAGGGTCCAGGGGCAGTACATCTCCTACGAGCAGTACTTC; CDR3aa: CASRVQGQYISYEQYF; len: 16; d_gene: .; j_gene: TRBJ2-7; v_gene: TRBV11-2; abundance: .
CDR3nt: TGTGCCAGCAGCTTAGAAAGCCAGGTTAATGAAAAACTGTTTTTT; CDR3aa: CASSLESQVNEKLFF; len: 15; d_gene: .; j_gene: TRBJ1-4; v_gene: TRBV7-9; abundance: .
CDR3nt: TGTGCCAGCAGCCCACATTCGGACAGGGTGGAATATGGCTACACCTTC; CDR3aa: CASSPHSDRVEYGYTF; len: 16; d_gene: TRBD1; j_gene: TRBJ1-2; v_gene: TRBV9; abundance: .
CDR3nt: TGTGCCAGCAGTGGGGGACAGGTTTATAATTCCCCCCTCCACTTT; CDR3aa: CASSGGQVYNSPLHF; len: 15; d_gene: TRBD1; j_gene: TRBJ1-6; v_gene: TRBV2; abundance: .
CDR3nt: TGCGCCAGCAGCCCCCGGGAGGATCACGAGCAGTACTTC; CDR3aa: CASSPREDHEQYF; len: 13; d_gene: TRBD2; j_gene: TRBJ2-7; v_gene: TRBV4-3; abundance: .
CDR3nt: TGTGCCAGTGACCAACAGGAGCTCTCTGGAAACACCATATATTTT; CDR3aa: CASDQQELSGNTIYF; len: 15; d_gene: .; j_gene: TRBJ1-3; v_gene: TRBV7-2; abundance: .